This T cell receptor beta chain came from a study of cytomegalovirus exposure and HLA in healthy donors. About the study: A later analysis reported the same platform for the roughly 120 validation repertoires and the approximately 670 first-cohort repertoires.

Method: immunoSEQ multiplex PCR; TCRdb's copy keeps in-frame clones and lacks some. Of roughly 260,000 clones in the sample, approximately 87% are singletons; the top ten hold 2.6%. On this clone: The antigen remains unidentified.

The CDR3 contains 15 residues. V was cut by 1 base and J by 1 base, with 9 bases left in between. The germline V gene has CDR1 SGHTA and CDR2 FQGNSA. Broader study findings: The study labeled more than 150 TCR beta chains cytomegalovirus-associated. It was confirmed in vitro that a few of the CMV-associated chains were specific for CMV antigens. Per published reports, the classifier diagnosed cytomegalovirus status with high specificity and sensitivity.

Sample: PBMCs. The TCR comes from a man younger than 30 in good health and CMV-seronegative. This chain links TRBV7-2 with TRBJ2-3, with D possibly matching TRBD2 (6 bases). The CDR3 nucleotides read TGTGCCAGCAGCTTAGACGCTAGCGGCACAGATACGCAGTATTTT. This encodes CASSLDASGTDTQYF.